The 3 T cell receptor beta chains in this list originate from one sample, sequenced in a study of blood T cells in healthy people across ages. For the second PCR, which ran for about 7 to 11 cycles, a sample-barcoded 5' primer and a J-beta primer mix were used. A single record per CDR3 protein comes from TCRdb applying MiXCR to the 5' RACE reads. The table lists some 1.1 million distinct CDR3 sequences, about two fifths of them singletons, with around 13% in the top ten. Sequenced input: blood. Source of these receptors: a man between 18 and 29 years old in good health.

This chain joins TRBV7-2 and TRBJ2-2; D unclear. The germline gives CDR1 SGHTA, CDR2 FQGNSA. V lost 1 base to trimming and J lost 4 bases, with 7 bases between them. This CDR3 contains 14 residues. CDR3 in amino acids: CASSLESSTGELFF. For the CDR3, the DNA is TGTGCCAGCAGCTTAGAGTCTAGCACCGGGGAGCTGTTTTTT.

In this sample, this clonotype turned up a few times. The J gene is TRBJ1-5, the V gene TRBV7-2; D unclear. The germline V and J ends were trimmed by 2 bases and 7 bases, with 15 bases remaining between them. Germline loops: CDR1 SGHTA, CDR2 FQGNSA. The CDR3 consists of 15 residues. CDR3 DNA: TGTGCCAGCAGCTTAATGGGGTCGGTGAACCAGCCCCAGCATTTT. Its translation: CASSLMGSVNQPQHF.

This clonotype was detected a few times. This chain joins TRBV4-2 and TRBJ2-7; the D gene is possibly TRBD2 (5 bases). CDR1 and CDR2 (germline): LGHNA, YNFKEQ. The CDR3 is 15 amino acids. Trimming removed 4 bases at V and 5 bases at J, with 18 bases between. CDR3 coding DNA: TGTGCCAGCAGCCCAGATCGAGGGAACTTCAACGAGCAGTACTTC. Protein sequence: CASSPDRGNFNEQYF.